This T cell receptor (beta chain) came from a study of response to subunit inactivated influenza vaccine. This clonotype was observed a handful of times. The CDR3 is made up of 15 amino acids. V lost 2 bases and J 7 bases, leaving 15 bases between the germline ends. Germline V gene sequence: CDR1 SGHDN, CDR2 FVKESK. TCRdb processed the RT-PCR reads anew with MiXCR; each CDR3 protein has one entry. The sample contains 500,000 to 600,000 distinct CDR3 sequences, 10% to 15% of which appear only once. The chain is built from TRBV14 and TRBJ2-1; D is uncertain. The source is a man aged 50-60 years who received an inactivated influenza vaccine. The specimen comprised PBMCs from blood, sampled more than 35 days after vaccination. The CDR3 loop is CASSQIPFGVNEQFF. CDR3 bases: TGTGCCAGCAGCCAAATTCCGTTTGGGGTTAATGAGCAGTTCTTC.